Listed here is a single TCR beta chain. The sample belongs to a study of blood T cell repertoires in COVID-19. Study details: Samples taken during acute and convalescent COVID-19 were collected in the United States, Italy and Spain.

Measured with immunoSEQ multiplex PCR; TCRdb has only the in-frame clones, and not every one. The repertoire has 130,000 to 150,000 clones, roughly 82% of them found once; the top ten carry about 5.1%. Germline CDR1 reads PRHDT; CDR2 reads FYEKMQ (reference sequence). J lost 6 bases, V lost 6 bases, and 12 bases had no gene match. This CDR3 has 16 residues. The chain is built from TRBV13 and TRBJ2-3, with 10 bases matching TRBD2. The receptor was derived from a human donor in a cohort sampled during active COVID-19. The sequencing sample was made of peripheral blood. CDR3 protein: CASSTNLAGGTDTQYF. The CDR3, as DNA: TGTGCCAGCAGTACAAACTTAGCGGGGGGAACCGATACGCAGTATTTT.